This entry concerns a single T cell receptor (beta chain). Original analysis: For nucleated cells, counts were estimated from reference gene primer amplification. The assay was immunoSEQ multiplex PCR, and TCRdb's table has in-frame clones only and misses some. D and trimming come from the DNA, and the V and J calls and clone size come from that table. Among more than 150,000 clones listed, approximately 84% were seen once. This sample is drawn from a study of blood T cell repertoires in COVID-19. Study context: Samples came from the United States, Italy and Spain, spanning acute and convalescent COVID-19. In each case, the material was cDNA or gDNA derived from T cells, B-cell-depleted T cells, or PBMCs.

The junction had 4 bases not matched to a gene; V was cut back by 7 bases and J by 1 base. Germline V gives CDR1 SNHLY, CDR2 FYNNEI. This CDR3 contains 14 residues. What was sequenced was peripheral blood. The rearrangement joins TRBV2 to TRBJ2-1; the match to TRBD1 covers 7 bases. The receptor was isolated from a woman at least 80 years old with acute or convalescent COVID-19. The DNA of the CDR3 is TGTGCCAGCAATCCGGGACAGTCCTACAATGAGCAGTTCTTC. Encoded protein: CASNPGQSYNEQFF.